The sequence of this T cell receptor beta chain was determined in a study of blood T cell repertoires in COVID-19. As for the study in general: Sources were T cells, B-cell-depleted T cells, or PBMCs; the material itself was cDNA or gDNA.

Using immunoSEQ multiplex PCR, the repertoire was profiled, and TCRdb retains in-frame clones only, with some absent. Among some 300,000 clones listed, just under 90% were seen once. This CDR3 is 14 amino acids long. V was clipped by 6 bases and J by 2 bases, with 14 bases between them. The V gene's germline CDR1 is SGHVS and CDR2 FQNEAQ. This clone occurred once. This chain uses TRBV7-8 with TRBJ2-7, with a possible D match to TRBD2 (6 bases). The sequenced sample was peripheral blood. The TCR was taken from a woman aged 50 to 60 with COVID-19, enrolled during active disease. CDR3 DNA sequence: TGTGCCAGCAGTGAGGAGGGGTTAACCTACGAGCAGTACTTC. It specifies CASSEEGLTYEQYF. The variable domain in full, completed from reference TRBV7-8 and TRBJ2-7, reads GAGVSQSPRYKVAKRGQDVALRCDPISGHVSLFWYQQALGQGPEFLTYFQNEAQLDKSGLPSDRFFAERPEGSVSTLKIQRTQQEDSAVYLCASSEEGLTYEQYFGPGTRLTVT.